The rows below give T cell receptor beta chains drawn from one sample of a study of blood T cell repertoires in COVID-19. Some clones are missing from TCRdb's copy, which holds only in-frame ones; the method was immunoSEQ multiplex PCR. The data contain about 380,000 clones, roughly 90% of them singletons. The sample was peripheral blood. The receptors here all came from a man between 40 and 49 years old with acute or convalescent COVID-19. Both conserved end residues are part of each CDR3. A D gene is named only where the DNA matches it firmly. A clone size is listed for some rows: how often the clone was seen (once, few, many), or a class if it is expanded.

CDR3 | DNA | D | J | size | V
CASSASGGLNEQFF | TGCGCCAGCAGCGCTAGCGGGGGCCTCAATGAGCAGTTCTTC | TRBD2 | TRBJ2-1 | - | TRBV5-1
CASSSTGEVGPQHF | TGTGCCAGCTCATCTACAGGGGAAGTAGGGCCCCAGCATTTT | TRBD1 | TRBJ1-5 | - | TRBV18
CASSLTGGNNAPGELFF | TGTGCCAGCAGCTTAACGGGAGGGAACAACGCACCCGGGGAGCTGTTTTTT | TRBD2 | TRBJ2-2 | - | TRBV7-3
CASSQGGQGTEKLFF | TGTGCCAGCAGCCAGGGGGGACAGGGGACCGAAAAACTGTTTTTT | TRBD1 | TRBJ1-4 | - | TRBV5-6
CASSFHGGELFF | TGTGCCAGCAGCTTTCACGGCGGGGAGCTGTTTTTT | - | TRBJ2-2 | - | TRBV5-6
CASSQNTGDTIYF | TGTGCCAGCAGCCAGAACACCGGGGACACCATATATTTT | - | TRBJ1-3 | - | TRBV7-2
CASSLLYSPGVSYEQYF | TGTGCCAGCAGCCTTCTCTACTCACCGGGAGTCTCTTACGAGCAGTACTTC | - | TRBJ2-7 | - | TRBV3-1/TRBV3-2
CASSNYRDRAFSANEQFF | TGCGCCAGCAGCAACTACCGGGACAGGGCATTTTCCGCCAATGAGCAGTTCTTC | TRBD1 | TRBJ2-1 | - | TRBV5-1
CASSLGLANEQFF | TGTGCCAGCAGTTTAGGGCTAGCCAATGAGCAGTTCTTC | - | TRBJ2-1 | - | TRBV27
CASSYRRGSGGYTF | TGTGCCAGCAGTTACAGGAGGGGTTCGGGTGGCTACACCTTC | - | TRBJ1-2 | - | TRBV6-5
CASSPGQGTGELFF | TGTGCCAGCAGCCCAGGACAGGGGACCGGGGAGCTGTTTTTT | TRBD1 | TRBJ2-2 | - | TRBV3-1/TRBV3-2
CASSQAGGEDTIYF | TGTGCCAGCAGTCAGGCAGGAGGGGAGGACACCATATATTTT | - | TRBJ1-3 | once | TRBV6-5
CASSPSRQGDGEKLFF | TGCGCCAGCAGCCCTTCTAGACAGGGGGACGGTGAAAAACTGTTTTTT | TRBD1 | TRBJ1-4 | - | TRBV5-1
CASAPTSDTEAFF | TGTGCTAGTGCCCCCACTTCTGACACTGAAGCTTTCTTT | - | TRBJ1-1 | - | TRBV12-5
CASSLLQSQPQHF | TGTGCCAGCAGTCTCCTACAGAGTCAGCCCCAGCATTTT | - | TRBJ1-5 | - | TRBV12-3/TRBV12-4
CASSPAPAGVTYNEQFF | TGTGCCAGCAGCCCCGCCCCGGCGGGAGTAACCTACAATGAGCAGTTCTTC | TRBD2 | TRBJ2-1 | - | TRBV9
CASSPTGIHSGEQFF | TGTGCCAGCAGCCCGACCGGGATCCACTCGGGCGAGCAGTTCTTC | - | TRBJ2-1 | - | TRBV3-1/TRBV3-2
CASSQAGTGQPQHF | TGTGCCAGCAGCCAAGCCGGGACAGGTCAGCCCCAGCATTTT | TRBD1 | TRBJ1-5 | - | TRBV3-1/TRBV3-2
CSAIDRGNLRTIYF | TGCAGTGCTATTGACCGGGGTAACCTGAGGACCATATATTTT | - | TRBJ1-3 | - | TRBV20-1
CATQSITSGGAGEQFF | TGTGCCACCCAGAGTATCACTAGCGGGGGGGCGGGTGAGCAGTTCTTC | TRBD2 | TRBJ2-1 | - | TRBV24-1
CASSQEARGYYEQYF | TGTGCCAGCAGCCAAGAAGCCAGGGGATACTACGAGCAGTACTTC | - | TRBJ2-7 | - | TRBV7-2
CASSLGTGGGYGYTF | TGTGCCAGCAGCTTAGGCACAGGGGGCGGATATGGCTACACCTTC | TRBD1 | TRBJ1-2 | - | TRBV7-9
CASSTSRGAYMNTEAFF | TGTGCCAGCAGCACTTCGCGGGGCGCGTACATGAACACTGAAGCTTTCTTT | - | TRBJ1-1 | - | TRBV7-8
CASSFGLLHTNYEQYF | TGTGCCAGCAGCTTTGGACTACTGCACACTAACTACGAGCAGTACTTC | - | TRBJ2-7 | - | TRBV7-9
CASSVDTPSLLHF | TGTGCCAGCAGTGTGGACACCCCTAGTCTCCTCCACTTT | - | TRBJ1-6 | - | TRBV2
CASRGVATSGNTIYF | TGTGCCAGCAGAGGGGTAGCTACCTCTGGAAACACCATATATTTT | - | TRBJ1-3 | - | TRBV4-2
CASSGQGRNEQYF | TGTGCCAGTAGCGGACAGGGGCGCAACGAGCAGTACTTC | TRBD1 | TRBJ2-7 | - | TRBV19
CASSLTQNEQFF | TGCGCCAGCAGCCTGACTCAAAATGAGCAGTTCTTC | - | TRBJ2-1 | - | TRBV5-1
CASIPRGGGQGTQYF | TGTGCCAGCATCCCCCGAGGGGGGGGCCAGGGGACCCAGTACTTC | - | TRBJ2-5 | few | TRBV7-9
CASSFSSGQILNYGYTF | TGTGCCAGCAGTTTCTCGAGCGGGCAGATACTTAACTATGGCTACACCTTC | - | TRBJ1-2 | - | TRBV28
CASSPQGNYGYTF | TGTGCCAGCTCACCACAGGGGAACTATGGCTACACCTTC | - | TRBJ1-2 | - | TRBV18
CASSYLTTGSAYEQYF | TGTGCCAGCAGTTACCTAACGACAGGGTCGGCCTACGAGCAGTACTTC | TRBD1 | TRBJ2-7 | - | TRBV6-5
CASSTGTGPILTF | TGTGCCAGTAGTACAGGGACAGGACCTATTTTAACCTTC | TRBD1 | TRBJ1-2 | once | TRBV19
CASSSGTSGGLGQYF | TGTGCCAGCAGCTCCGGGACTAGCGGGGGCCTTGGCCAGTACTTC | TRBD2 | TRBJ2-5 | - | TRBV6-2/TRBV6-3
CASSPPLGRVNEQFF | TGTGCCAGCTCACCACCGTTGGGCAGGGTCAATGAGCAGTTCTTC | - | TRBJ2-1 | - | TRBV18
CASSQDHLWGRRTYEQYF | TGCGCCAGCAGCCAAGATCATCTGTGGGGGCGCAGGACCTACGAGCAGTACTTC | - | TRBJ2-7 | - | TRBV4-1
CASSQDNRGFEAFF | TGTGCCAGCAGCCAAGATAACAGGGGGTTTGAAGCTTTCTTT | TRBD1 | TRBJ1-1 | - | TRBV4-2
CASSVEQGGRETQYF | TGTGCCAGCAGTGTGGAACAGGGTGGGAGAGAGACCCAGTACTTC | - | TRBJ2-5 | - | TRBV2
CASSRGRDRNNEQFF | TGTGCCAGCAGCCGTGGTCGGGACAGAAACAATGAGCAGTTCTTC | TRBD1 | TRBJ2-1 | - | TRBV4-2
CASSEGGESSYEQYF | TGTGCCAGCAGCGAGGGAGGGGAAAGCTCCTACGAGCAGTACTTC | TRBD2 | TRBJ2-7 | - | TRBV27
CASSGLAGGLREQYF | TGTGCCAGCAGCGGACTAGCGGGGGGTCTTCGCGAGCAGTACTTC | TRBD2 | TRBJ2-7 | - | TRBV28
CSASTPGDWEKLFF | TGCAGTGCTAGTACACCAGGGGATTGGGAAAAACTGTTTTTT | - | TRBJ1-4 | - | TRBV20-1
CASSPSIYLLNYGYTF | TGCGCCAGCAGCCCAAGCATCTACCTGCTAAACTATGGCTACACCTTC | - | TRBJ1-2 | - | TRBV4-3
CASSDPGQQAFF | TGCGCCAGCAGTGATCCGGGACAGCAAGCTTTCTTT | TRBD1 | TRBJ1-1 | - | TRBV10-1
CASSSNTGTTYGYTF | TGTGCCAGCAGCTCTAACACCGGGACAACTTATGGCTACACCTTC | - | TRBJ1-2 | - | TRBV7-2
CASSLEGQGIGETQYF | TGCGCCAGCAGCTTGGAAGGACAGGGTATTGGGGAGACCCAGTACTTC | TRBD1 | TRBJ2-5 | once | TRBV5-1
CASSLGWGDTDTQYF | TGTGCCAGCAGCTTAGGTTGGGGGGACACAGATACGCAGTATTTT | - | TRBJ2-3 | - | TRBV7-9
CASRVNTGDSNQPQHF | TGTGCCAGCAGGGTGAATACAGGCGATAGCAATCAGCCCCAGCATTTT | - | TRBJ1-5 | - | TRBV28
CASSQENWLAGYSYEQYF | TGTGCCAGCAGCCAAGAAAATTGGCTAGCGGGTTACTCCTACGAGCAGTACTTC | TRBD2 | TRBJ2-7 | - | TRBV3-1/TRBV3-2
CASSSPAGSTDTQYF | TGTGCCAGCAGTTCCCCAGCGGGAAGCACAGATACGCAGTATTTT | TRBD2 | TRBJ2-3 | - | TRBV6-5
CASEGDRGVQPQHF | TGTGCCAGCGAGGGAGACAGGGGGGTTCAGCCCCAGCATTTT | TRBD1 | TRBJ1-5 | - | TRBV28
CASSGDRGQDYGYTF | TGTGCCAGCAGCGGGGACAGGGGGCAGGACTATGGCTACACCTTC | TRBD1 | TRBJ1-2 | - | TRBV7-9
CASSRQYTEAFF | TGTGCCAGTTCCCGACAGTACACTGAAGCTTTCTTT | - | TRBJ1-1 | - | TRBV19
CASSNVSNYGYTF | TGTGCCAGCAGCAACGTCAGTAACTATGGCTACACCTTC | - | TRBJ1-2 | - | TRBV5-4
CASSYGNRNYGYTF | TGTGCCAGCAGTTACGGGAACAGGAACTATGGCTACACCTTC | - | TRBJ1-2 | few | TRBV6-5
CACETGLSNTGELFF | TGTGCCTGCGAGACGGGACTTTCGAACACCGGGGAGCTGTTTTTT | - | TRBJ2-2 | - | TRBV28
CASSLGGQSNSPLHF | TGCGCCAGCAGCTTGGGGGGACAGTCAAATTCACCCCTCCACTTT | TRBD1 | TRBJ1-6 | - | TRBV5-1
CASSLGGGTEAFF | TGTGCCAGCAGCCTGGGAGGAGGGACTGAAGCTTTCTTT | - | TRBJ1-1 | - | TRBV3-1/TRBV3-2